Listed here are 20 T cell receptor beta chains from one sample, sequenced in a study of T cells in Graves' hyperthyroidism and ophthalmopathy. Amplification yielded TCR beta CDR3 regions, with RNA transcripts as the source. Carried out on the TCR CDR3, a first-round RT-PCR used the HTBI primer set. TCRdb processed the multiplex PCR reads anew with MiXCR; each CDR3 protein has one entry. This table has fewer than 750,000 distinct CDR3 sequences, around 45% appearing once. The sequenced sample consisted of peripheral blood or thyroid tissue (not recorded which). Receptor source: a young woman with Graves' hyperthyroidism.

J is TRBJ1-2 and V is TRBV10-3, with TRBD1 matching over 9 bases. This CDR3 is built from 17 residues. Per the germline V gene, CDR1 is ENHRY and CDR2 is SYGVKD. The trim removed 6 bases at V and 8 bases at J, leaving 19 bases unmatched. The CDR3 region has the DNA TGTGCCATCAGCCTAATTGAGGACAGGGGCTCCTCTCGGGGCTACACCTTC. Protein: CAISLIEDRGSSRGYTF.

In its sample, this clonotype was seen a few times. This sequence joins TRBV12-3 or TRBV12-4 and TRBJ2-3; 8 bases are shared with TRBD2. The CDR3 has 14 residues. V lost 7 bases and J lost 1; bases outside the gene matches: 4. The CDR3 sequence is CASKRESRTDTQYF. The CDR3 DNA reads TGTGCCAGCAAGCGGGAGTCCCGCACAGATACGCAGTATTTT.

J is TRBJ2-3 and V is TRBV5-6, with TRBD2 as a possible D gene (5 bases). This CDR3 contains 16 residues. Deletions cut 0 bases from V and 2 bases from J, with 13 bases between. The germline V gene encodes CDR1 SGHDT and CDR2 YYEEEE. CDR3 residues: CASSLGAGTPTDTQYF. DNA for the CDR3: TGTGCCAGCAGCTTGGGGGCGGGCACTCCCACAGATACGCAGTATTTT.

The chain employs TRBV5-4 and TRBJ1-1, with 10 bases lining up with TRBD1. With 3 bases clipped from V and 6 bases from J, the junction kept 8 bases outside the gene matches. CDR3 length equals 15 residues. The germline CDR1 and CDR2 sequences are SGHNT and YYREEE (reference sequence). The CDR3 DNA follows: TGTGCCAGCAGCTCAAAGGACAGGGGGGTTCCTGAAGCTTTCTTT. The encoded protein is CASSSKDRGVPEAFF. Variable domain in full (rest from reference TRBV5-4 and TRBJ1-1): ETGVTQSPTHLIKTRGQQVTLRCSSQSGHNTVSWYQQALGQGPQFIFQYYREEENGRGNFPPRFSGLQFPNYSSELNVNALELDDSALYLCASSSKDRGVPEAFFGQGTRLTVV.

CDR3 in DNA: TGTGCCAGCAGCCGCCCGACGGGAGGGGACTACGAGCAGTACTTC. Translating it yields CASSRPTGGDYEQYF. The chain recombines TRBV7-2 with TRBJ2-7; 8 bases fit TRBD2. Trimming at V came to 5 bases and at J to 3 bases, leaving 9 bases not matched to a gene. This CDR3 has 15 residues. Germline assignment: CDR1 SGHTA and CDR2 FQGNSA. The variable domain in full, completed from reference TRBV7-2 and TRBJ2-7, reads GAGVSQSPSNKVTEKGKDVELRCDPISGHTALYWYRQSLGQGLEFLIYFQGNSAPDKSGLPSDRFSAERTGGSVSTLTIQRTQQEDSAVYLCASSRPTGGDYEQYFGPGTRLTVT.

This chain uses TRBV11-1 with TRBJ1-2; no firm D call. CDR3 length equals 13 residues. V gave up 4 bases and J gave up 11 bases, with 17 bases separating them. Germline CDR1 and CDR2: SGHAT and FQDESV (reference sequence). CDR3 DNA: TGTGCCAGCAGCTATAGCGGGAGTGATAGGTACACCTTC. It encodes CASSYSGSDRYTF. The entire variable domain, with the rest obtained from reference TRBV11-1 and TRBJ1-2, is as follows: EAEVAQSPRYKITEKSQAVAFWCDPISGHATLYWYRQILGQGPELLVQFQDESVVDDSQLPKDRFSAERLKGVDSTLKIQPAELGDSAMYLCASSYSGSDRYTFGSGTRLTVV.

This clonotype was counted a few times. CDR3 sequence: CASSPTRLASTDTQYF. CDR3 nucleotides: TGTGCCAGCAGCCCTACCAGACTAGCGAGCACAGATACGCAGTATTTT. V is TRBV7-9 and J is TRBJ2-3, with TRBD2 identical over 8 bases. CDR3 length: 16 amino acids. Trimming cost V 5 bases and J 0 bases; bases outside gene matches: 7. Germline lookup yields CDR1 SEHNR and CDR2 FQNEAQ (reference sequence).

About this clonotype: A much larger clone lies one base from this, so it may be a read error. The chain carries TRBV10-3 and TRBJ1-5; 7 bases line up with TRBD1. The CDR3 has 16 amino acids. The germline gives CDR1 ENHRY, CDR2 SYGVKD. The trim removed 5 bases at V and 1 base at J, leaving 8 bases unmatched. Written as DNA, the CDR3 is TGTGCCATCAGTCTACGACAGGGTGGGAGCAATCAGCCCCAGCATTTT. Translated: CAISLRQGGSNQPQHF.

This clonotype has a count of ten or more. The V call is TRBV4-1, the J call TRBJ1-5; the D gene is possibly TRBD1 (6 bases). The V gene lost 0 bases and the J gene lost 7 bases, with 13 bases spanning the gap. The CDR3 totals 15 residues. Germline CDR1 reads MGHRA; CDR2 reads YSYEKL. The CDR3 region has the DNA TGCGCCAGCAGCCAAGAAGGGGGGTTGGGGCAGCCCCAGCATTTT. As protein: CASSQEGGLGQPQHF.

This clonotype is a singleton in its sample. This sequence joins TRBV2 and TRBJ1-4; 7 nucleotides align to TRBD1. CDR1 is SNHLY and CDR2 is FYNNEI in the germline V gene. The CDR3 sequence is 13 residues long. The V and J ends lost 5 bases and 7 bases, in that order; junction bases with no gene match: 4. CDR3 residues: CASSQDRSEKLFF. In nucleotides, the CDR3 is TGTGCCAGCAGTCAGGACAGGTCTGAAAAACTGTTTTTT.

The chain links TRBV24-1 to TRBJ2-2, with a weak D call TRBD2 (5 bases). Germline V gene sequence: CDR1 KGHDR, CDR2 SFDVKD. The CDR3 totals 13 residues. V lost 4 bases and J 3 bases, leaving 5 bases between the germline ends. For the CDR3, the DNA is TGTGCCACCAGTGAAGCGGACACCGGGGAGCTGTTTTTT. Its translation: CATSEADTGELFF.

The chain carries TRBV10-3 and TRBJ2-1; TRBD2 is a possible D gene (5 bases). The J call may be incorrect, as the DNA end agrees better with TRBJ2-7. In germline, CDR1 is ENHRY, CDR2 SYGVKD. The CDR3 runs 16 residues. CDR3 nucleotides: TGTGCCATCAGTGAGTCGGACCCTAGCTCCTACAATGAGCAGTACTTC. Amino acids: CAISESDPSSYNEQYF.

The V gene is TRBV19, the J gene TRBJ2-1; D remains unclear. CDR3 length equals 16 residues. Germline values: CDR1 LNHDA, CDR2 SQIVND (reference sequence). Trimming took 1 base from V and 4 from J, leaving 14 bases between them. The CDR3 nucleotides read TGTGCCAGTAGTATAGCATTCAAGGAGAGATACAATGAGCAGTTCTTC. Its translation is CASSIAFKERYNEQFF.

Only a few counts were recorded for this clonotype. This rearrangement joins TRBV24-1 to TRBJ2-3; D not resolved. There are 15 residues in the CDR3. Trimming stripped 3 bases from V and 2 bases from J, with 11 bases between. The germline V gene encodes CDR1 KGHDR and CDR2 SFDVKD. In DNA, the CDR3 is TGTGCCACCAGTGATCCGGGTGGAGACACAGATACGCAGTATTTT. It specifies CATSDPGGDTDTQYF.

The sample holds a few counts of this clonotype. The chain couples TRBV30 to TRBJ1-1; a weak D match, TRBD1 (6 bases). V dropped 2 bases and J dropped 6 bases, with 10 bases sitting between them. CDR1 is GTSNPN, CDR2 SVGIG, per germline (reference sequence). This CDR3 contains 12 residues. This chain's CDR3 is CAWSLEGAEAFF. The CDR3 DNA is TGTGCCTGGAGTTTGGAGGGGGCTGAAGCTTTCTTT.

The chain joins TRBV11-3 to TRBJ2-5; 10 nucleotides line up with TRBD2. Germline V lookup: CDR1 SGHNT, CDR2 YENEEA. The J segment lost 3 bases and the V segment lost 5 bases, leaving 3 bases of the junction unmatched. The CDR3 length is 14 residues. The CDR3 loop reads CASSTGTSEETQYF. The DNA of the CDR3 is TGTGCCAGCAGCACGGGGACTAGCGAAGAGACCCAGTACTTC.

The CDR3 region is CASSYRLAGVPTGELFF. Here the CDR3 DNA reads TGTGCCAGCAGTTATAGACTAGCGGGAGTCCCCACCGGGGAGCTGTTTTTT. The chain recombines TRBV11-2 with TRBJ2-2, with 12 bases that match TRBD2. The CDR3 loop spans 17 amino acids. CDR1 is SGHAT, CDR2 FQNNGV, per germline. Trimming removed 6 bases from V and 4 bases from J; junction bases left unmatched: 9. The full variable domain, in which reference TRBV11-2 and TRBJ2-2 provide the parts outside the CDR3, is EAGVAQSPRYKIIEKRQSVAFWCNPISGHATLYWYQQILGQGPKLLIQFQNNGVVDDSQLPKDRFSAERLKGVDSTLKIQPAKLEDSAVYLCASSYRLAGVPTGELFFGEGSRLTVL.

This clonotype has a count of ten or more. Here the CDR3 reads CASSSLAGLDSYEQYF. CDR3 nucleotide sequence: TGTGCCAGCAGCTCGCTGGCGGGACTAGACTCCTACGAGCAGTACTTC. This chain joins TRBV7-2 and TRBJ2-7, with TRBD2 identical over 8 bases. The CDR3 is made up of 16 amino acids. Germline V gives CDR1 SGHTA, CDR2 FQGNSA. Unmatched junction bases numbered 8, after V lost 4 bases and J lost 0 bases.

The chain links TRBV6-1 to TRBJ2-5, with D perhaps TRBD2 (6 bases). Trimming left V 5 bases short and J 0 bases short, with 16 bases between. CDR1 and CDR2 (germline): MNHNS, SASEGT. The CDR3 is 16 amino acids. This CDR3 is CASSYDVAEDQETQYF. The CDR3 DNA reads as TGTGCCAGCAGTTACGACGTAGCGGAAGACCAAGAGACCCAGTACTTC.

This chain uses TRBV10-2 with TRBJ2-3; no clear D gene. Trimming shortened V by 4 bases and J by 1 base, and 3 bases separated the two germline ends. Germline V gene data show CDR1 as WSHSY and CDR2 as SAAADI. This CDR3 is 12 amino acids long. The CDR3 spells CASSACTDTQYF. The CDR3 DNA sequence: TGCGCCAGCAGTGCGTGCACAGATACGCAGTATTTT.